Included here is one TCR beta chain sequence, with context. The data originate from a study of blood T cells in healthy people across ages. The V and J ends lost 0 bases and 8 bases respectively, with 16 bases between them. This CDR3 contains 15 residues. CDR1 is LGHNA and CDR2 is YNFKEQ in the germline V gene. Using a J-beta primer mix together with a sample-barcoded 5' primer, a second PCR was run for roughly 6 to 12 cycles. MiXCR was run by TCRdb on the 5' RACE reads, yielding one entry per CDR3 protein. The sample carries approximately 850,000 distinct CDR3 sequences, 55% to 75% recorded once. The V and J genes are TRBV4-2 and TRBJ1-2, with D unclear. Sequences were obtained from blood. This TCR came from a man under 40 in good health. CDR3: CASSQDKEGSSGYTF. The DNA for the CDR3 is TGTGCCAGCAGCCAAGATAAGGAGGGAAGTTCGGGCTACACCTTC.